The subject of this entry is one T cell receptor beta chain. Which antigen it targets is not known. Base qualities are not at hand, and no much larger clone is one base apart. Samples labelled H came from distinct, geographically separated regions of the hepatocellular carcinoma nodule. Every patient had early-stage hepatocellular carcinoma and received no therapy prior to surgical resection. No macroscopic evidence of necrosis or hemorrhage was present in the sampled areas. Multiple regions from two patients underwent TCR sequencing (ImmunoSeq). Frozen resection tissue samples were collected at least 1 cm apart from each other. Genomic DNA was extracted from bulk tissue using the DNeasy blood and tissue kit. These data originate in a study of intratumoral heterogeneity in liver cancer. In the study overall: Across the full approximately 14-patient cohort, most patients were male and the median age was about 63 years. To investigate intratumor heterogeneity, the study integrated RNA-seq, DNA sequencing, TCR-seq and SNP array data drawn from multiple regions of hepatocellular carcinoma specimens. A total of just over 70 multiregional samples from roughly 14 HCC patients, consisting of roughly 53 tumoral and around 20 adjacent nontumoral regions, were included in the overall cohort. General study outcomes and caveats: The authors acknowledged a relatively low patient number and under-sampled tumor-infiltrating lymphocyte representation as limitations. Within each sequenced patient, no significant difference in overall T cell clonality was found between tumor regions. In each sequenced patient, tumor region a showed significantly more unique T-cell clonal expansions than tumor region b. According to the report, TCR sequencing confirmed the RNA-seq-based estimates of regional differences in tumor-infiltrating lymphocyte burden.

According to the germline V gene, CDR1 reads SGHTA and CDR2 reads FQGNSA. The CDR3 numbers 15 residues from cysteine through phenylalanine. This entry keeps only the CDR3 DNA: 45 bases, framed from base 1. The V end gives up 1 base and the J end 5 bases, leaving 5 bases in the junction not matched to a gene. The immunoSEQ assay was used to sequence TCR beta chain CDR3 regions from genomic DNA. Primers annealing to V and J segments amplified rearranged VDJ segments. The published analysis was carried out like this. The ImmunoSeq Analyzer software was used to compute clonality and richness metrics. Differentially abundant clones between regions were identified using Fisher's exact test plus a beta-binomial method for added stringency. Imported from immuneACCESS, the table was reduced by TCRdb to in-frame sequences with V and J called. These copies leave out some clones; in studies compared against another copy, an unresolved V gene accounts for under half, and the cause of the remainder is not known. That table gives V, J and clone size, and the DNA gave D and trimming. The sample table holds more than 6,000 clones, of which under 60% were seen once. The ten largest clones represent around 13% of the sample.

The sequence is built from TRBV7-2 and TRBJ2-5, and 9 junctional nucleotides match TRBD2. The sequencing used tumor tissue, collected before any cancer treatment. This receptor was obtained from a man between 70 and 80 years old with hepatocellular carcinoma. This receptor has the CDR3 CASSLGGLAGETQYF. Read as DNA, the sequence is TGTGCCAGCAGCTTAGGGGGACTAGCTGGGGAGACCCAGTACTTC. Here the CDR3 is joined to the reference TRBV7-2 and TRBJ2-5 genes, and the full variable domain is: GAGVSQSPSNKVTEKGKDVELRCDPISGHTALYWYRQSLGQGLEFLIYFQGNSAPDKSGLPSDRFSAERTGGSVSTLTIQRTQQEDSAVYLCASSLGGLAGETQYFGPGTRLLVL.